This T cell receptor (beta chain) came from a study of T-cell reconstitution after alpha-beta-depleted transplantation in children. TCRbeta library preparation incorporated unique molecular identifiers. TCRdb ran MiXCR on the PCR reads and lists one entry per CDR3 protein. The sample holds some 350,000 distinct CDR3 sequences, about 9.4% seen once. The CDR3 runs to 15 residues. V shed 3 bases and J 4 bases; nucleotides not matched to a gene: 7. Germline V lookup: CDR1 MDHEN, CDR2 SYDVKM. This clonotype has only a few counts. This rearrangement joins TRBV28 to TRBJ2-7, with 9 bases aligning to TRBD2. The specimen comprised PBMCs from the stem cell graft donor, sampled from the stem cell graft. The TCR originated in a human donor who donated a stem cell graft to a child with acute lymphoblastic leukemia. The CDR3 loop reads CASSFDSGGQYEQYF. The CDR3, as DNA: TGTGCCAGCAGTTTCGATAGCGGGGGCCAATACGAGCAGTACTTC.